One and the same sample provided the 27 T cell receptor beta chains below, sequenced in a study of blood T cell repertoires in COVID-19. TCRdb keeps only in-frame clones here, not all; method: immunoSEQ multiplex PCR. The data hold about 320,000 clones, with around 89% observed a single time. Sample: peripheral blood. These TCRs come from a woman aged 30 to 39 with COVID-19, enrolled during active disease.

As concerns this clone: The sample contains more than one DNA sequence encoding this CDR3. V and J are TRBV27 and TRBJ2-6, with D maybe TRBD2 (6 bases). The ends were cut back, 1 base at V and 1 base at J, with 8 bases in the middle. The CDR3 covers 16 residues. Germline CDR1 and CDR2: MNHEY and SMNVEV (reference sequence). Here the CDR3 reads CASSLLAVSGANVLTF. Written as DNA, the CDR3 is TGTGCCAGCAGTTTATTAGCGGTATCTGGGGCCAACGTCCTGACTTTC.

This chain uses TRBV6-5 with TRBJ1-2, with a weak D call TRBD1 (5 bases). Germline V lookup: CDR1 MNHEY, CDR2 SVGAGI. The V end was cut by 9 bases, the J end by 6 bases, with 20 bases between. The CDR3 contains 14 residues. CDR3 amino acids: CASYQPGGIHGYTF. CDR3 bases: TGTGCCAGTTACCAACCGGGGGGGATACATGGCTACACCTTC.

The chain couples TRBV7-3 to TRBJ1-1; tentatively, D is TRBD1 (5 bases). CDR3 length: 14 residues. CDR1 and CDR2 (germline): SGHTA, FQGTGA. V dropped 8 bases and J dropped 6 bases, with 19 bases sitting between them. CDR3 sequence reads: CASGVDGGSSEAFF. CDR3 nucleotide sequence: TGTGCCAGCGGGGTCGACGGGGGAAGCTCTGAAGCTTTCTTT.

The chain carries TRBV5-1 and TRBJ2-3; tentatively, D is TRBD1 (5 bases). V gave up 0 bases and J gave up 10 bases, with 15 bases separating them. Looked up from germline, CDR1 is SGHRS and CDR2 is YFSETQ. This CDR3 has 14 amino acids. CDR3 region: CASSLAEGVKAQYF. CDR3 nucleotides: TGCGCCAGCAGCTTGGCCGAAGGGGTAAAAGCGCAGTATTTT.

This clone was observed a single time. This chain connects TRBV19 to TRBJ2-5; 15 bases fit TRBD2. There are 16 residues in the CDR3. J lost 5 bases, V lost 3 bases, and 4 bases had no gene match. Germline-derived CDR1 and CDR2 are LNHDA and SQIVND (reference sequence). CDR3 in amino acids: CASSMGLAGGRETQYF. The CDR3, as DNA: TGTGCCAGTAGTATGGGACTAGCGGGGGGCAGGGAGACCCAGTACTTC.

The rearrangement links TRBV19 to TRBJ1-2; weak D call: TRBD1 (6 bases). The CDR3 spans 15 residues. The ends were cut back, 5 bases at V and 6 bases at J, with 19 bases in the middle. The germline V gene encodes CDR1 LNHDA and CDR2 SQIVND (reference sequence). The CDR3 nucleotides are TGTGCCAGTAGTTTCACCTCATGGGGGCCGGATGGCTACACCTTC. Its translation is CASSFTSWGPDGYTF.

This rearrangement joins TRBV7-3 to TRBJ2-5, with 9 bases fitting TRBD2. CDR3 length equals 15 residues. The germline V gene has CDR1 SGHTA and CDR2 FQGTGA. Losses at the gene ends were 5 bases for V and 2 bases for J; bases not matched to a gene: 6. DNA of the CDR3: TGTGCCAGCAGCCCCCGGGCGGGGGGGCAAGAGACCCAGTACTTC. Translation gives CASSPRAGGQETQYF.

Only a few counts were recorded for this clone. The chain employs TRBV2 and TRBJ1-2; 8 bases align to TRBD1. The V gene's germline CDR1 is SNHLY and CDR2 FYNNEI. V dropped 0 bases and J dropped 7; count of bases not matched to a gene: 10. CDR3 length: 16 amino acids. The CDR3: CASSEALVRGRFGYTF. CDR3 nucleotides: TGTGCCAGCAGTGAAGCGCTGGTCAGGGGGCGTTTTGGCTACACCTTC.

The chain joins TRBV25-1 to TRBJ2-1; 12 nucleotides align to TRBD2. The CDR3 runs to 16 residues. Trimming took 2 bases from V and 8 from J; bases not matched to a gene: 7. CDR1 and CDR2 (germline): MGHDK, SYGVNS. The CDR3 here is CASSEHTSGGTDEQFF. CDR3 nucleotide sequence: TGTGCCAGCAGTGAACATACTAGCGGGGGGACAGATGAGCAGTTCTTC.

This CDR3 is CANTQGSYGYTF. CDR3 coding DNA: TGTGCCAATACACAGGGGAGTTATGGCTACACCTTC. The J gene is TRBJ1-2, the V gene TRBV2, with 7 bases that match TRBD1. Per germline, CDR1 SNHLY and CDR2 FYNNEI. This CDR3 comprises 12 residues. After removal of 10 bases from V and 5 bases from J, the junction contained 7 bases not matched to a gene.

The chain is built from TRBV5-4 and TRBJ2-1; weak D call: TRBD2 (6 bases). Germline values: CDR1 SGHNT, CDR2 YYREEE (reference sequence). Deletions cut 0 bases from V and 5 bases from J, with 21 bases between. The CDR3 runs 18 residues. CDR3 residues: CASSLVSSARRGDNEQFF. The CDR3 DNA reads as TGTGCCAGCAGCTTGGTTTCCAGCGCCAGGAGGGGAGACAATGAGCAGTTCTTC.

The rearrangement uses TRBV15 and TRBJ1-5, with D uncertain. Germline loops: CDR1 LNHNV, CDR2 YYDKDF (reference sequence). The CDR3 has 15 amino acids. V gave up 0 bases and J gave up 12 bases, with 18 bases separating them. CDR3 sequence: CATSRDKSGGTVQHF. In DNA, the CDR3 is TGTGCCACCAGCAGAGATAAATCAGGTGGCACAGTCCAGCATTTT.

V gene TRBV28 combines with J gene TRBJ2-3, with a tentative D call TRBD1 (6 bases). V lost 7 bases, J lost 1 base, and 15 bases lay in between. The CDR3 extends over 15 amino acids. In germline, CDR1 is MDHEN, CDR2 SYDVKM. The CDR3 is CASTRDAGGTDTQYF. Written as DNA, the CDR3 is TGTGCCAGCACACGCGATGCAGGGGGCACAGATACGCAGTATTTT.

The gene calls are TRBV3-1 (or the pseudogene TRBV3-2) and TRBJ2-3; TRBD2 aligns across 7 bases. The CDR3 is made up of 18 amino acids. J was trimmed by 6 bases and V by 0 bases; bases with no gene match: 15. Germline V gene lookup returns CDR1 LGHDT and CDR2 YNNKEL (reference sequence). CDR3 in DNA: TGTGCCAGCAGCCAAGATCCTGCTCGGGGGGAAGGCGTGGATACGCAGTATTTT. Amino acids: CASSQDPARGEGVDTQYF.

This clone has only one observation. V is TRBV7-2 and J is TRBJ1-1; 7 nucleotides align to TRBD1. CDR3 length: 14 amino acids. The germline V gene encodes CDR1 SGHTA and CDR2 FQGNSA. V trimming: 4 bases; J trimming: 9 bases; junction bases outside the gene matches: 11. The CDR3 DNA is TGTGCCAGCAGCTATTCGACCGACAGGGATAAAGCTTTCTTT. Translation: CASSYSTDRDKAFF. Full variable domain (rest looked up from reference TRBV7-2 and TRBJ1-1): GAGVSQSPSNKVTEKGKDVELRCDPISGHTALYWYRQSLGQGLEFLIYFQGNSAPDKSGLPSDRFSAERTGGSVSTLTIQRTQQEDSAVYLCASSYSTDRDKAFFGQGTRLTVV.

This clone was seen once. The rearrangement joins TRBV7-9 to TRBJ2-5; TRBD2 might be the D (6 bases). This CDR3 contains 15 residues. V shed 4 bases and J shed 4 bases, with 16 bases lying between them. Germline CDR1 is SEHNR and CDR2 is FQNEAQ (reference sequence). Here the CDR3 DNA reads TGTGCCAGCAGCTCGCTTACGGGGGAAGGAGAGACCCAGTACTTC. This encodes CASSSLTGEGETQYF.

The gene calls are TRBV6-1 and TRBJ1-5; D unclear. This CDR3 has 14 residues. V dropped 1 base and J dropped 5 bases, with 9 bases sitting between them. Germline loops: CDR1 MNHNS, CDR2 SASEGT. DNA for the CDR3: TGTGCCAGCAGTGAAGTCTCGAGATATCAGCCCCAGCATTTT. Translated: CASSEVSRYQPQHF.

A single count supports this clone. The chain employs TRBV29-1 and TRBJ2-4; the match to TRBD2 covers 8 bases. Germline V lookup: CDR1 SQVTM, CDR2 ANQGSEA. V trimming: 4 bases; J trimming: 2 bases; junction bases outside the gene matches: 7. This CDR3 is 15 amino acids long. The CDR3 spells CSVVLGTSPKNIQYF. The CDR3 nucleotides read TGCAGCGTTGTTTTAGGGACTAGTCCCAAAAACATTCAGTACTTC.

The chain recombines TRBV6-4 with TRBJ1-1, with TRBD1 as a possible D gene (6 bases). The germline V gene encodes CDR1 MRHNA and CDR2 SNTAGT. This CDR3 spans 14 amino acids. Trimming removed 6 bases at V and 1 base at J, with 12 bases between. The CDR3 DNA sequence: TGTGCCAGCAGGGGAGGGGGTACGAACACTGAAGCTTTCTTT. Translation gives CASRGGGTNTEAFF.

This chain connects TRBV7-9 to TRBJ2-4; D perhaps matches TRBD2 (6 bases). The germline V gene encodes CDR1 SEHNR and CDR2 FQNEAQ (reference sequence). CDR3 size: 17 residues. Between the trimmed V and J ends, which lost 3 bases and 1 base, there was a span of 16 bases. CDR3 sequence: CASSFGLGSGAKNIQYF. The CDR3 nucleotides are TGTGCCAGCAGCTTTGGCTTGGGGAGCGGGGCCAAAAACATTCAGTACTTC.

This clone was seen a single time. The rearrangement links TRBV6-1 to TRBJ1-2; D is unclear. CDR3 size: 13 residues. CDR1 and CDR2 (germline): MNHNS, SASEGT. V lost 3 bases, J lost 3 bases, and 8 bases lay in between. The CDR3 spells CASSDNRYYGYTF. As DNA, the CDR3 is TGTGCCAGCAGTGACAACAGATACTATGGCTACACCTTC.

The V call is TRBV4-1, the J call TRBJ2-6; 10 bases agree with TRBD1. Losses at the gene ends were 2 bases for V and 4 bases for J; bases not matched to a gene: 5. CDR1 is MGHRA, CDR2 YSYEKL, per germline. This CDR3 region has 17 residues. CDR3 sequence (DNA): TGCGCCAGCAGCCAACGACAGGGGGCGCGAGGGGCCAACGTCCTGACTTTC. Protein sequence: CASSQRQGARGANVLTF.

The rearrangement joins TRBV20-1 to TRBJ1-1; D ambiguous. From germline, CDR1 is DFQATT and CDR2 SNEGSKA (reference sequence). The CDR3 runs to 11 residues. The V end was cut by 6 bases, the J end by 3 bases, with 8 bases between. DNA of the CDR3: TGCAGTGCACGCCCGGACACTGAAGCTTTCTTT. Translated: CSARPDTEAFF.

This CDR3 is CASSPGTEQPQHF. For the CDR3, the DNA is TGTGCCAGCTCACCTGGGACAGAACAGCCCCAGCATTTT. The chain joins TRBV18 to TRBJ1-5; 7 bases align to TRBD1. The V and J ends lost 3 bases and 7 bases, in that order; junction bases with no gene match: 3. The CDR3 runs 13 residues. Germline V gives CDR1 KGHSH, CDR2 LQKENI.

The chain joins TRBV6-5 to TRBJ2-3, with D possibly TRBD1 on 8 matching bases. CDR3 length: 14 residues. The germline V and J ends were trimmed by 7 bases and 3 bases, with 14 bases remaining between them. The germline V gene encodes CDR1 MNHEY and CDR2 SVGAGI. The CDR3: CASTGQGGTDTQYF. CDR3 bases: TGTGCCAGCACCGGACAGGGAGGGACAGATACGCAGTATTTT.

The chain links TRBV9 to TRBJ2-7; D is ambiguous. CDR1 and CDR2 (germline): SGDLS, YYNGEE. V lost 1 base and J lost 2, with 10 bases in between. The CDR3 runs 14 residues. In DNA form, the CDR3 reads TGTGCCAGCAGCGTAACCCCCGCGGCCTACGAGCAGTACTTC. This sequence encodes CASSVTPAAYEQYF.

The chain has TRBV9 and TRBJ1-4; a possible D gene is TRBD1 (5 bases). V lost 4 bases to trimming and J lost 7 bases, with 20 bases between them. The CDR3 is 16 amino acids. Germline V lookup: CDR1 SGDLS, CDR2 YYNGEE. DNA of the CDR3: TGTGCCAGCAGCCTCCCCGGGGGACTGCGCGGTGAAAAACTGTTTTTT. It is translated as CASSLPGGLRGEKLFF.